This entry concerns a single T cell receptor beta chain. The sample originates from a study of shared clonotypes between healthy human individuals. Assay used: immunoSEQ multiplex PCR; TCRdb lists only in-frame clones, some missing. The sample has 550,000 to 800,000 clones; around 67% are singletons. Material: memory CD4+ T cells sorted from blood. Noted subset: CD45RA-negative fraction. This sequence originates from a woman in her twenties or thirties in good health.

CDR3 in amino acids: CASSPQGQGALGGEQFF. Written as DNA, the CDR3 is TGCGCCAGCAGCCCCCAAGGGCAGGGGGCCCTCGGAGGGGAGCAGTTCTTC. The chain employs TRBV5-1 and TRBJ2-1, with TRBD1 identical over 8 bases. Germline CDR1 is SGHRS and CDR2 is YFSETQ. The V and J ends lost 4 bases and 10 bases, in that order; junction bases with no gene match: 19. CDR3 size: 17 residues.